This T cell receptor (beta chain) was sequenced for a study of T cell clones after liver transplantation. Study at large: Apart from three HCV-positive recipients, transplants were for non-autoimmune, non-viral reasons.

Points from the study as a whole: In 5 of 8 subjects, circulating graft-donor-reactive CD4 TCRbeta sequences fell significantly after transplant.

Some clones are missing from TCRdb's copy, which holds only in-frame ones; the method was immunoSEQ multiplex PCR. The table has tens of thousands of clones, about 92% seen once. Germline V lookup: CDR1 SGHKS, CDR2 YYEKEE (reference sequence). The CDR3 contains 14 residues. Trimming left V 7 bases short and J 6 bases short, with 20 bases between. A word on this clone: Its antigen is unidentified.

Thawed unstimulated PBMCs were FACS-sorted by CD3, CD4 and CD8 into two populations. The receptor was derived from a human donor who received a liver transplant. The specimen comprised CD4+ T cells from blood, sampled before liver transplant. This chain joins TRBV5-5 and TRBJ2-7; no reliable D call. This CDR3 is CASLSDVGSGEQYF. In nucleotides, the CDR3 is TGTGCCAGCCTCTCTGACGTGGGTTCGGGCGAGCAGTACTTC.